The entry below gives a single T cell receptor (beta chain) sequence along with its context. The data were produced by immunoSEQ multiplex PCR, yet TCRdb's version contains in-frame clones alone and is incomplete. The data contain 60,000 to 100,000 clones, about nine tenths of them seen just once; the ten biggest clones take up roughly 6.9%. This entry is derived from a study of control samples from healthy donors and cancer patients. The sequence derives from a man aged 45-65 years in good health. Sequencing was carried out using blood.

In DNA form, the CDR3 reads TGCGCCAGCACCCCGACCAGGGGGCAAATCACTGAAGCTTTCTTT. This translates into CASTPTRGQITEAFF. The chain recombines TRBV5-1 with TRBJ1-1, with 8 bases lining up with TRBD1. J lost 4 bases, V lost 6 bases, and 11 bases had no gene match. This CDR3 region has 15 residues. CDR1 and CDR2 (germline): SGHRS, YFSETQ.